This T cell receptor beta chain was captured by sequencing in a study of cytotoxic CD8 clonotypes in ibrutinib-treated CLL. Turning to the study itself: Of a cohort that held around 10 relapsed/refractory and over 14 treatment-naive patients, 17 to 18 were IGHV unmutated. The study, taken as a whole, reports: Sustained-remission and progressing patients had different sampling times.

V lost 0 bases and J lost 7, with 11 bases in between. CDR1 is SGDLS and CDR2 is YYNGEE in the germline V gene. CDR3 size: 13 residues. With respect to this clone: Its antigen is unidentified.

TCR beta libraries used roughly 2.2 micrograms of genomic DNA from cryopreserved PBMCs. The data were produced by immunoSEQ multiplex PCR, yet TCRdb's version contains in-frame clones alone and is incomplete. The sample carries just over 200,000 clones, roughly 79% recorded once. The V and J genes are TRBV9 and TRBJ2-7; weak D call: TRBD2 (6 bases). The specimen comprised PBMCs, sampled after 12 months of ibrutinib treatment. The source of this sequence is a human donor with chronic lymphocytic leukemia. The CDR3 sequence is CASSVGGAGEQYF. CDR3 nucleotides: TGTGCCAGCAGCGTAGGAGGCGCGGGAGAGCAGTACTTC.